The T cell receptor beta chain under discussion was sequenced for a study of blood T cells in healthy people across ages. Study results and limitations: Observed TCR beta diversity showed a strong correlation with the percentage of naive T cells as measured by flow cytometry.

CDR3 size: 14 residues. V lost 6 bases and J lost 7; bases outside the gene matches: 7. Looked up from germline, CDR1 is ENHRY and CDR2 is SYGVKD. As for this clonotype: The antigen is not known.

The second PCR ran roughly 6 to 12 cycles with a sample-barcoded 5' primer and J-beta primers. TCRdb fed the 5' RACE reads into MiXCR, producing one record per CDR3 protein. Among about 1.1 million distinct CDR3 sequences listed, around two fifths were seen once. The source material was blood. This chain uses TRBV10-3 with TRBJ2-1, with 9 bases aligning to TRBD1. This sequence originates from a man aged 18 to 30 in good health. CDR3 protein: CAISDGTGKNEQFF. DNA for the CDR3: TGTGCCATCAGCGACGGGACAGGGAAGAATGAGCAGTTCTTC.